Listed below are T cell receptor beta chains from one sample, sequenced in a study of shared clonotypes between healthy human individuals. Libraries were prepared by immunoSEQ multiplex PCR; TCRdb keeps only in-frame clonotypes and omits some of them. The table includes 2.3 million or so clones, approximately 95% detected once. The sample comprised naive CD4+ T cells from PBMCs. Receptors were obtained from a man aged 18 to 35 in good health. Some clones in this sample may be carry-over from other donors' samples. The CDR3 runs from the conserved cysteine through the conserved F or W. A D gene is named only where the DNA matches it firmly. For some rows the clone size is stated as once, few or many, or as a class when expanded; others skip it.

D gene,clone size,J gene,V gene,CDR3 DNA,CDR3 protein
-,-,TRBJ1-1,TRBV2,TGTGCCAGCAGTGAAAAGTCCCCCTTATTCACTGAAGCTTTCTTT,CASSEKSPLFTEAFF
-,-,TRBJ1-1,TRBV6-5,TGTGCCAGCAGTCACACCCCGCGGACGGACACTGAAGCTTTCTTT,CASSHTPRTDTEAFF
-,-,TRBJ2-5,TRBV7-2,TGTGCCAGCAGCTTAAGGTACCAAGAGACCCAGTACTTC,CASSLRYQETQYF
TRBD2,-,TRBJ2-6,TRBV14,TGTGCCAGCAGCTTTCGACTAGCGGGAGCTGGGGCCAACGTCCTGACTTTC,CASSFRLAGAGANVLTF
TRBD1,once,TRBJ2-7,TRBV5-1,TGCGCCAGCAGCCGGGACAGGGCCCACGAGCAGTACTTC,CASSRDRAHEQYF
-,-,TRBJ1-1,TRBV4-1,TGCGCCAGCAGCCAAACGGACTACACTGAAGCTTTCTTT,CASSQTDYTEAFF
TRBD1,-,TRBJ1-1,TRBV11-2,TGTGCCAGCAGCTCAATTCGACAGGGTTCAATGAACACTGAAGCTTTCTTT,CASSSIRQGSMNTEAFF
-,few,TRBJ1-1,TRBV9,TGTGCCAGCAGCGTTAGGCTGAACACTGAAGCTTTCTTT,CASSVRLNTEAFF
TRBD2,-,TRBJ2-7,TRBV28,TGTGCCAGCCTTGGGGCTAGCGGGAGCCAAAGTAGCTCCTACGAGCAGTACTTC,CASLGASGSQSSSYEQYF
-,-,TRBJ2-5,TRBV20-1,TGCAGTGCTAGAGATCCCCGGCGGGCTCACTTC,CSARDPRRAHF
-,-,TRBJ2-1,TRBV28,TGTGTCAGCAGGCCGGGATATGAGCAGTTCTTC,CVSRPGYEQFF
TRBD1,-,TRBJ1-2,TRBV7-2,TGTGCCAGCAGTTATGACAGGGTGGGATATGGCTACACCTTC,CASSYDRVGYGYTF
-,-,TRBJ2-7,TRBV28,TGTGCCAGCAGGCCTCAGGGTTACGAGCAGTACTTC,CASRPQGYEQYF